Below are 29 T cell receptor beta chains sequenced from a single sample in a study of T cells and Merkel cell carcinoma outcomes. Assay used: immunoSEQ multiplex PCR; TCRdb lists only in-frame clones, some missing. The repertoire consists of 1,000 to 1,500 clones, with approximately 90% occurring once and the leading ten covering roughly 4.5%. Sequences were obtained from tumor tissue from Merkel cell carcinoma. The source of these receptors is a human donor with Merkel cell carcinoma.

CDR3 in DNA: TGTGCCAGCAGTTACGGGTCTAAGGGTGAGCAGTTCTTC. It is translated as CASSYGSKGEQFF. V is TRBV6-5 and J is TRBJ2-1; D uncertain. Per germline, CDR1 MNHEY and CDR2 SVGAGI. With 2 bases removed from V and 9 bases from J, the gap between germline ends came to 11 bases. The CDR3 covers 13 residues.

The chain uses TRBV9 and TRBJ2-7; no firm D call. Per the germline V gene, CDR1 is SGDLS and CDR2 is YYNGEE. V was cut by 0 bases and J by 0 bases, with 7 bases left in between. This CDR3 is built from 14 residues. The CDR3 nucleotides are TGTGCCAGCAGCGTAGGTGAAAGCTCCTACGAGCAGTACTTC. It specifies CASSVGESSYEQYF. Variable domain in full (rest from reference TRBV9 and TRBJ2-7): DSGVTQTPKHLITATGQRVTLRCSPRSGDLSVYWYQQSLDQGLQFLIQYYNGEERAKGNILERFSAQQFPDLHSELNLSSLELGDSALYFCASSVGESSYEQYFGPGTRLTVT.

CDR3 DNA sequence: TGCGCCAGCAGCGGGGACAGGGGCCACTACAATGAGCAGTTCTTC. Protein: CASSGDRGHYNEQFF. The V gene is TRBV5-1, the J gene TRBJ2-1; TRBD1 matches at 10 bases. Trimming removed 4 bases from V and 3 bases from J; junction bases left unmatched: 4. CDR1 SGHRS and CDR2 YFSETQ come from the germline V gene. The CDR3 has 15 amino acids.

The chain couples TRBV5-1 to TRBJ2-7; TRBD2 agrees at 7 bases. The CDR3 has 13 residues. CDR1 and CDR2 from the germline V gene are SGHRS and YFSETQ. V shed 4 bases, J shed 3 bases, and the junction held 4 bases outside the gene matches. The CDR3 region has the DNA TGCGCCAGCAGCCCCGGGGGGTACTACGAGCAGTACTTC. This gives the protein CASSPGGYYEQYF.

The chain couples TRBV15 to TRBJ2-2, with 7 bases that match TRBD2. The V segment lost 1 base and the J segment 5 bases; nucleotides outside the gene matches: 10. Germline CDR1 LNHNV, CDR2 YYDKDF (reference sequence). The CDR3 is made up of 17 amino acids. The CDR3 reads CATSRAVGSGRTGELFF. As DNA, the CDR3 is TGTGCCACCAGCAGAGCTGTTGGTAGCGGGCGTACCGGGGAGCTGTTTTTT. The full variable domain, completed using reference TRBV15 and TRBJ2-2, is DAMVIQNPRYQVTQFGKPVTLSCSQTLNHNVMYWYQQKSSQAPKLLFHYYDKDFNNEADTPDNFQSRRPNTSFCFLDIRSPGLGDTAMYLCATSRAVGSGRTGELFFGEGSRLTVL.

The chain joins TRBV29-1 to TRBJ2-5; TRBD1 agrees at 12 bases. The CDR3 has 13 residues. CDR1 and CDR2 from the germline V gene are SQVTM and ANQGSEA. V was pared by 7 bases and J by 4 bases, with 4 bases of the junction left unmatched. This CDR3 reads CSGGTGGGETQYF. For the CDR3, the DNA is TGCAGCGGGGGGACAGGGGGCGGAGAGACCCAGTACTTC.

The chain has TRBV2 and TRBJ2-7, with TRBD1 as a possible D gene (6 bases). Germline CDR1 is SNHLY and CDR2 is FYNNEI. V was shortened by 3 bases and J by 4 bases, with 13 bases between the two germline ends. The length of the CDR3 is 14 residues. The CDR3 region has the DNA TGTGCCAGCAGTGATCAGGGCAGGGGATACGAGCAGTACTTC. As protein: CASSDQGRGYEQYF.

The J gene is TRBJ1-5, the V gene TRBV4-1, with D unresolved. V lost 2 bases and J 1 base, leaving 9 bases between the germline ends. CDR1 is MGHRA, CDR2 YSYEKL, per germline. The CDR3 is 15 residues long. The CDR3 coding sequence is TGCGCCAGCAGCCAATCTTCCGGGAGCAATCAGCCCCAGCATTTT. Its translation is CASSQSSGSNQPQHF.

The chain couples TRBV9 to TRBJ2-7; perhaps TRBD1 as D (6 bases). Germline-derived CDR1 and CDR2 are SGDLS and YYNGEE. The CDR3 sequence is 14 residues long. Trimming removed 3 bases from V and 0 bases from J, with 10 bases in between. The CDR3, as DNA: TGTGCCAGCAGCGAGGGGGAAACCTCCTACGAGCAGTACTTC. It is translated as CASSEGETSYEQYF.

This clone was recorded once. The chain couples TRBV28 to TRBJ2-1; TRBD2 aligns across 15 bases. Trimming cost V 6 bases and J 8 bases; bases outside gene matches: 5. The CDR3 spans 15 residues. CDR1 is MDHEN and CDR2 is SYDVKM in the germline V gene. CDR3 sequence: CASSRTSGRAHEQFF. CDR3 nucleotide sequence: TGTGCCAGCAGCCGGACTAGCGGGAGGGCCCATGAGCAGTTCTTC.

The chain couples TRBV11-2 to TRBJ2-2; the D is unclear. Germline V gene data show CDR1 as SGHAT and CDR2 as FQNNGV. The CDR3 spans 14 residues. V shed 5 bases and J shed 5 bases, with 12 bases lying between them. The CDR3 protein is CASSLTGQTGELFF. CDR3 coding DNA: TGTGCCAGCAGCCTAACGGGCCAGACCGGGGAGCTGTTTTTT.

This clone was detected only a few times. This chain connects TRBV6-1 to TRBJ2-3, with D tentatively TRBD1 or TRBD2 (5 bases each). Germline CDR1 and CDR2: MNHNS and SASEGT. This CDR3 has 15 amino acids. The V end lost 2 bases, the J end lost 4 bases, and 13 bases lay between the germline ends. CDR3 protein: CASSERADTPDTQYF. In DNA, the CDR3 is TGTGCCAGCAGTGAAAGAGCGGACACGCCAGATACGCAGTATTTT.

The rearrangement uses TRBV28 and TRBJ1-1; the D gene is possibly TRBD1 (6 bases). Germline values: CDR1 MDHEN, CDR2 SYDVKM. V lost 8 bases to trimming and J lost 6 bases, with 25 bases between them. The CDR3 spans 16 residues. The CDR3 DNA follows: TGTGCCAGCGGTTCCGAAAGACAGGATAAACCCCCTGAAGCTTTCTTT. This translates into CASGSERQDKPPEAFF.

A word on this clone: The CDR3 does not end in the conserved phenylalanine or tryptophan, so this is likely a read error. No DNA is shown, since the ends of the CDR3 on it are uncertain; the CDR3 is the one TCRdb lists. This chain uses TRBV5-1 with TRBJ1-2; the D call of TRBD1 is as the table states it, not checked on the DNA. The CDR3 has 14 amino acids, counting both end residues. Germline CDR1 is SGHRS and CDR2 is YFSETQ. CDR3 in amino acids: CASSLGDRTGNLVV.

V is TRBV10-2 and J is TRBJ1-2, with D unresolved. This CDR3 is 14 amino acids long. Germline V gene sequence: CDR1 WSHSY, CDR2 SAAADI. V was cut by 10 bases and J by 4 bases, with 19 bases left in between. CDR3 nucleotides: TGCGCCATCCTACGTGATGGACCGATCTATGGCTACACCTTC. This codes for CAILRDGPIYGYTF.

The CDR3 here is CASSPSGVINGYTF. The CDR3 DNA reads as TGCGCCAGCAGCCCCTCCGGGGTGATTAATGGCTACACCTTC. This chain uses TRBV4-1 with TRBJ1-2; no clear D. The germline CDR1 and CDR2 sequences are MGHRA and YSYEKL. CDR3 size: 14 residues. V was cut by 4 bases and J by 6 bases, with 15 bases left in between.

A word on this clone: Mismatch with germline at one junction end may stem from a read error. The rearrangement uses TRBV27 and TRBJ1-1, with D unclear. Germline V lookup: CDR1 MNHEY, CDR2 SMNVEV (reference sequence). The CDR3 consists of 13 residues. The CDR3 protein is CASSFRKNTEAFF. The CDR3 DNA is TGTGCTAGCAGTTTCAGGAAGAACACTGAAGCTTTCTTT.

The chain joins TRBV7-9 to TRBJ2-3; 7 bases line up with TRBD1. V shed 5 bases, J shed 1 base, and the junction held 6 bases outside the gene matches. Germline V CDR1 and CDR2: SEHNR, FQNEAQ (reference sequence). The CDR3 has 15 amino acids. CDR3 nucleotides: TGTGCCAGCAGCATCTACAGGGGAGGCACAGATACGCAGTATTTT. This codes for CASSIYRGGTDTQYF.

V and J are TRBV30 and TRBJ2-1; 7 nucleotides match TRBD2. The CDR3 loop spans 14 amino acids. The germline gives CDR1 GTSNPN, CDR2 SVGIG (reference sequence). V shed 0 bases and J 7 bases; nucleotides not matched to a gene: 6. The CDR3 nucleotides read TGTGCCTGGAGTGTGGGCGGGAGTTCAAATGAGCAGTTCTTC. Protein sequence: CAWSVGGSSNEQFF.

V usage is TRBV5-5 and J usage is TRBJ2-1; D ambiguous. V lost 1 base and J 10 bases, leaving 9 bases between the germline ends. The CDR3 extends over 12 amino acids. CDR1 and CDR2 from the germline V gene are SGHKS and YYEKEE (reference sequence). The CDR3 spells CASSLWEREQFF. The CDR3, as DNA: TGTGCCAGCAGCTTGTGGGAAAGGGAGCAGTTCTTC.

The rearrangement links TRBV11-3 to TRBJ2-3; 9 positions agree with TRBD1. The CDR3 is made up of 17 amino acids. Germline CDR1 reads SGHNT; CDR2 reads YENEEA. V lost 1 base to trimming and J lost 5 bases; unmatched junction nucleotides: 10. The CDR3 region has the DNA TGTGCCAGCAGCTTAGGTACAGGGGGCGGATCGCGAGATACGCAGTATTTT. Translated, it gives CASSLGTGGGSRDTQYF.

The chain combines TRBV2 with TRBJ2-3, with unresolved D. This CDR3 region has 15 residues. Germline V gene sequence: CDR1 SNHLY, CDR2 FYNNEI. V was shortened by 4 bases and J by 3 bases, with 14 bases between the two germline ends. DNA of the CDR3: TGTGCCAGCAGTGTCCAGGAGTTTAGGACAGATACGCAGTATTTT. Translated, it gives CASSVQEFRTDTQYF. Using reference TRBV2 and TRBJ2-3 for the parts outside the CDR3, the full variable domain is EPEVTQTPSHQVTQMGQEVILRCVPISNHLYFYWYRQILGQKVEFLVSFYNNEISEKSEIFDDQFSVERPDGSNFTLKIRSTKLEDSAMYFCASSVQEFRTDTQYFGPGTRLTVL.

The V gene is TRBV5-1, the J gene TRBJ2-7, with 11 nucleotides matching TRBD2. Trimming took 4 bases from V and 3 from J; bases not matched to a gene: 9. The CDR3 extends over 16 amino acids. CDR1 and CDR2 from the germline V gene are SGHRS and YFSETQ. CDR3 DNA: TGCGCCAGCAGCCCAAGCGCCGGGACTAGCGGCTACGAGCAGTACTTC. This translates into CASSPSAGTSGYEQYF.

This clone was picked up one time. The chain has TRBV14 and TRBJ1-4; TRBD1 is a possible D gene (5 bases). Trimming pared 2 bases from V and 10 bases from J, leaving 14 bases between. The CDR3 consists of 14 residues. Germline CDR1 reads SGHDN; CDR2 reads FVKESK. The DNA for the CDR3 is TGTGCCAGCAGCCAAAGAGGGATGGGGGGAAAACTGTTTTTT. Translation: CASSQRGMGGKLFF. Using reference TRBV14 and TRBJ1-4 for the parts outside the CDR3, the full variable domain is EAGVTQFPSHSVIEKGQTVTLRCDPISGHDNLYWYRRVMGKEIKFLLHFVKESKQDESGMPNNRFLAERTGGTYSTLKVQPAELEDSGVYFCASSQRGMGGKLFFGSGTQLSVL.

J is TRBJ1-2 and V is TRBV18; unclear D gene. The germline V gene has CDR1 KGHSH and CDR2 LQKENI. This CDR3 comprises 13 residues. Trimming took 3 bases from V and 7 from J, leaving 12 bases between them. The CDR3 nucleotides are TGTGCCAGCTCACCTCCGGATGACGTTGGCTACACCTTC. The encoded protein is CASSPPDDVGYTF.

This chain joins TRBV14 and TRBJ2-1; the D gene is possibly TRBD2 (6 bases). CDR1 is SGHDN, CDR2 FVKESK, per germline. V lost 0 bases to trimming and J lost 7 bases, with 19 bases between them. The CDR3 consists of 17 residues. The CDR3 is CASSQESPFGSLNEQFF. DNA for the CDR3: TGTGCCAGCAGCCAAGAGTCCCCTTTCGGGAGCCTAAATGAGCAGTTCTTC.

V usage is TRBV2 and J usage is TRBJ2-5; D is possibly TRBD1 (5 bases). V was trimmed by 3 bases and J by 4 bases, leaving 6 bases between them. Germline V gene data show CDR1 as SNHLY and CDR2 as FYNNEI. CDR3 size: 12 residues. The CDR3 bases are TGTGCCAGCAGTGAGGGGCGAGAGACCCAGTACTTC. Its translation is CASSEGRETQYF.

The genes are TRBV2 and TRBJ1-2, with D possibly matching TRBD1 (5 bases). V was clipped by 3 bases and J by 3 bases, with 14 bases between them. The CDR3 runs to 15 residues. From germline, CDR1 is SNHLY and CDR2 FYNNEI. CDR3 coding DNA: TGTGCCAGCAGTGACTCAGGGCGATCGTACTATGGCTACACCTTC. It specifies CASSDSGRSYYGYTF.

This clone has just a few counts. The genes are TRBV5-1 and TRBJ1-4; D is uncertain. The CDR3 consists of 15 residues. The ends were cut back, 0 bases at V and 2 bases at J, with 8 bases in the middle. CDR1 and CDR2 from the germline V gene are SGHRS and YFSETQ. This CDR3 is CASSLDIWTNEKLFF. In nucleotides, the CDR3 is TGCGCCAGCAGCTTGGATATATGGACTAATGAAAAACTGTTTTTT.